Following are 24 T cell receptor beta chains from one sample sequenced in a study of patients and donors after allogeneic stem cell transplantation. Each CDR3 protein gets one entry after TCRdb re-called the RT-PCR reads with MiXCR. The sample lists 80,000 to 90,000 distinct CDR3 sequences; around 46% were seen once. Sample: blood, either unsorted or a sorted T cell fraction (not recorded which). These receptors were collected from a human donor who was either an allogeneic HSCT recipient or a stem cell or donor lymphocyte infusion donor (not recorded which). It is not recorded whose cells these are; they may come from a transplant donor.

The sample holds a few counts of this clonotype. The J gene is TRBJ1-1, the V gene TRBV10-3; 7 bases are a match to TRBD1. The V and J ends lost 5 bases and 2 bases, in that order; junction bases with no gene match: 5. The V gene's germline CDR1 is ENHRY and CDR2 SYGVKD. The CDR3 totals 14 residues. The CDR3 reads CAISRQGENTEAFF. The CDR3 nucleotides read TGTGCCATCAGTCGACAGGGAGAAAACACTGAAGCTTTCTTT.

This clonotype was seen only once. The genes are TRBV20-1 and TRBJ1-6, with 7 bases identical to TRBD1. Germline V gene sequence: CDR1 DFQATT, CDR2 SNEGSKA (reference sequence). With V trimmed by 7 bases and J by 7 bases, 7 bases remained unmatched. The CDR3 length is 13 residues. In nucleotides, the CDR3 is TGCAGTGGGAGGACAGGTCAAAATTCACCCCTCCACTTT. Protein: CSGRTGQNSPLHF.

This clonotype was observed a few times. In nucleotides, the CDR3 is TGTGCCAGCAGCCGGCAGGGCTACTATGGCTACACCTTC. This gives the protein CASSRQGYYGYTF. The V call is TRBV3-1, the J call TRBJ1-2, with D possibly being TRBD1 (5 bases). This CDR3 is 13 amino acids long. V lost 4 bases and J lost 3, with 9 bases in between. The germline V gene encodes CDR1 LGHDT and CDR2 YNNKEL (reference sequence). The whole variable domain, remainder taken from reference TRBV3-1 and TRBJ1-2, is DTAVSQTPKYLVTQMGNDKSIKCEQNLGHDTMYWYKQDSKKFLKIMFSYNNKELIINETVPNRFSPKSPDKAHLNLHINSLELGDSAVYFCASSRQGYYGYTFGSGTRLTVV.

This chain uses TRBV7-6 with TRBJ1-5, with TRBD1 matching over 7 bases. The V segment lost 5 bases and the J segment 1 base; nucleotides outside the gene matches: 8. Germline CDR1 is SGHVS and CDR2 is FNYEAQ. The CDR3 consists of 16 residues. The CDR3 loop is CASSPREGASNQPQHF. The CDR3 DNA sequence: TGTGCCAGCAGCCCGAGAGAGGGGGCAAGCAATCAGCCCCAGCATTTT.

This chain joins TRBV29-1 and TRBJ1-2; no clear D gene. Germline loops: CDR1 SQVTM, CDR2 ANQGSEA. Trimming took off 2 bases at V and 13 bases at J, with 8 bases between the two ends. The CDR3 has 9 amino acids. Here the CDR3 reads CSVESWSTF. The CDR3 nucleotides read TGCAGCGTTGAAAGCTGGTCCACCTTC.

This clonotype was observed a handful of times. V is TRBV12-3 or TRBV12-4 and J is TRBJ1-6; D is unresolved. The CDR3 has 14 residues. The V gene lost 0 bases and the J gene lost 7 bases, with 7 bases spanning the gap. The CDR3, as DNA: TGTGCCAGCAGTTTAGCCTCAAGAAATTCACCCCTCCACTTT. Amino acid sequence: CASSLASRNSPLHF.

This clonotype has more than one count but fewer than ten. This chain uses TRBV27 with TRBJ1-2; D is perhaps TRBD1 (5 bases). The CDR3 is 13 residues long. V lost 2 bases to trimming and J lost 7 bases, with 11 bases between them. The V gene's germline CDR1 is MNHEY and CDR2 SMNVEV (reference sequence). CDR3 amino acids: CASSLRFGTGYTF. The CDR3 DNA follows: TGTGCCAGCAGTTTACGCTTCGGGACTGGCTACACCTTC.

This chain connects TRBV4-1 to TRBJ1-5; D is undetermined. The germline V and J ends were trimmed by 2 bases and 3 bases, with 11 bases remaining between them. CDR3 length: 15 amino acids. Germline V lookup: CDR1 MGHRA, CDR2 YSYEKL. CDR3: CASSQRTNTNQPQHF. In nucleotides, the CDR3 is TGCGCCAGCAGCCAAAGGACGAACACCAATCAGCCCCAGCATTTT.

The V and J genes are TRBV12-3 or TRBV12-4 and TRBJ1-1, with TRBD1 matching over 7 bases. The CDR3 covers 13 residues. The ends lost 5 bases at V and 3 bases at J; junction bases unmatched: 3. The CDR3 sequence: CASSKDRYTEAFF. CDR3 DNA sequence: TGTGCCAGCAGTAAGGACAGGTACACTGAAGCTTTCTTT.

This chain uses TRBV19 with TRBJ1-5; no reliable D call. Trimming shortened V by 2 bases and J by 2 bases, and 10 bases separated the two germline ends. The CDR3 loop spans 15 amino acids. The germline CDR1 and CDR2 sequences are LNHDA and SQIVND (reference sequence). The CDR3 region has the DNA TGTGCCAGTAGTATAAAGGGAGTGGGCAATCAGCCCCAGCATTTT. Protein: CASSIKGVGNQPQHF.

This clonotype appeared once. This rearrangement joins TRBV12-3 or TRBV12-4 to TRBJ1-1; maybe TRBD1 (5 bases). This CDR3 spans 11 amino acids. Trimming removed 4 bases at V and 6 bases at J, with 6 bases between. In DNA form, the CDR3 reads TGTGCCAGCAGTTGGGGGGCTGAAGCTTTCTTT. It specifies CASSWGAEAFF.

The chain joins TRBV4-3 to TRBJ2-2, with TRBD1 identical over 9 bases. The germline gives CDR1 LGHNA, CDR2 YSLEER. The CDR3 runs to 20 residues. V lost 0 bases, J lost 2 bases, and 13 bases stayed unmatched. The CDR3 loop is CASSQDWWTGDIDNTGELFF. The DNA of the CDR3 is TGCGCCAGCAGCCAAGATTGGTGGACAGGGGACATAGACAACACCGGGGAGCTGTTTTTT.

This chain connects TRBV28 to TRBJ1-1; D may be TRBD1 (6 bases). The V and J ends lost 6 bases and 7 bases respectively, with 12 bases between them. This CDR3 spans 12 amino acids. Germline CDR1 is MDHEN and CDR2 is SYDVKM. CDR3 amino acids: CASRRQGGEAFF. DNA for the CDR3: TGTGCCAGCAGGAGACAAGGGGGTGAAGCTTTCTTT.

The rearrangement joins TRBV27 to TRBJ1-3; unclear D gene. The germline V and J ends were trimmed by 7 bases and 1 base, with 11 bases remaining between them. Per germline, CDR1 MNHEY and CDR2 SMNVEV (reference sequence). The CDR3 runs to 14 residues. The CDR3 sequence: CASKGLGSGNTIYF. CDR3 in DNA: TGTGCCAGCAAAGGGCTCGGATCTGGAAACACCATATATTTT.

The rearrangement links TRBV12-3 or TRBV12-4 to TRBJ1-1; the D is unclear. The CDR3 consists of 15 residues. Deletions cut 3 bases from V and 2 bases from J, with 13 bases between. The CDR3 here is CASSFRSTLNTEAFF. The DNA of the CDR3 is TGTGCCAGCAGTTTTCGTTCTACGCTCAACACTGAAGCTTTCTTT.

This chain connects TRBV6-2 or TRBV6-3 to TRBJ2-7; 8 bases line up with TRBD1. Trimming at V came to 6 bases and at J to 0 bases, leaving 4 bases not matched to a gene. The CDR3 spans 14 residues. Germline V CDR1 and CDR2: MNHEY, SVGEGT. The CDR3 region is CASSDRGSSYEQYF. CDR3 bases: TGTGCCAGCAGCGACAGGGGCAGCTCCTACGAGCAGTACTTC.

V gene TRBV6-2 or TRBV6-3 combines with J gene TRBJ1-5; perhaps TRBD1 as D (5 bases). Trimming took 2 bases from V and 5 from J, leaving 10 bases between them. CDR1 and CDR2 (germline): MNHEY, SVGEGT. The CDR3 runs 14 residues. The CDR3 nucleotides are TGTGCCAGCAGTTACCCGACAGTATATCAGCCCCAGCATTTT. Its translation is CASSYPTVYQPQHF.

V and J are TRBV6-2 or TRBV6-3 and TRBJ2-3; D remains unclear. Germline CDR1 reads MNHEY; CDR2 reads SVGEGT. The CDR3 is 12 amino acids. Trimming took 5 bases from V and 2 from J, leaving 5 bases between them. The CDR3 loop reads CASSPTTDTQYF. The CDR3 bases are TGTGCCAGCAGTCCGACCACAGATACGCAGTATTTT.

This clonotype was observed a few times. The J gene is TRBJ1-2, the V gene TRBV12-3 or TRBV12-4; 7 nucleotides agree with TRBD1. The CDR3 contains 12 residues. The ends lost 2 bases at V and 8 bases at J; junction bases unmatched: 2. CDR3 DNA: TGTGCCAGCAGTTTAAGGGGGCTCGGCTACACCTTC. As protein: CASSLRGLGYTF.

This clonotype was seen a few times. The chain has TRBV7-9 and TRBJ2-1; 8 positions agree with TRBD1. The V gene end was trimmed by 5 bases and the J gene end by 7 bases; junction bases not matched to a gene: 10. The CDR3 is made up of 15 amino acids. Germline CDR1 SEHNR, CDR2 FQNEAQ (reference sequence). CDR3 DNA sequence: TGTGCCAGCAGCAGCTCAGGGGGCAATGGGAATGAGCAGTTCTTC. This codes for CASSSSGGNGNEQFF. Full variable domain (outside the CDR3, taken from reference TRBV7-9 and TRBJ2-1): DTGVSQNPRHKITKRGQNVTFRCDPISEHNRLYWYRQTLGQGPEFLTYFQNEAQLEKSRLLSDRFSAERPKGSFSTLEIQRTEQGDSAMYLCASSSSGGNGNEQFFGPGTRLTVL.

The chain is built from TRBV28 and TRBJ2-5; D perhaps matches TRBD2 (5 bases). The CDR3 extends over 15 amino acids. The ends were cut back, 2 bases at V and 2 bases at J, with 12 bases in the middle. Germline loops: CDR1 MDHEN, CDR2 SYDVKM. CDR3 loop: CASSLERELQETQYF. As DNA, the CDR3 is TGTGCCAGCAGTTTAGAGAGGGAGTTACAAGAGACCCAGTACTTC.

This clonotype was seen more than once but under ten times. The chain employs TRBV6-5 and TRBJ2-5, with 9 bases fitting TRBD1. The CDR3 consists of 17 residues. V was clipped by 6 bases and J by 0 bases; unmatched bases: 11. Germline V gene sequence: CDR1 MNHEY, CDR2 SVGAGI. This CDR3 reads CASRRQGGSRNQETQYF. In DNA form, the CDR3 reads TGTGCCAGCAGGCGACAGGGGGGTTCAAGGAACCAAGAGACCCAGTACTTC.

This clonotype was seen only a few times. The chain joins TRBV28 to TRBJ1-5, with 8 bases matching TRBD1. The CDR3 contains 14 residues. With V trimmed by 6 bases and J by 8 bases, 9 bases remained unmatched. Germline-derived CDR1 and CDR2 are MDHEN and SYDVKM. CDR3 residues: CASRATGALEPQHF. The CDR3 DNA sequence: TGTGCCAGCAGAGCGACAGGGGCTTTGGAGCCCCAGCATTTT.

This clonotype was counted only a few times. CDR3 DNA sequence: TGTGCCAGCAGCACCAAGACAGGAGAGCACACTGAAGCTTTCTTT. It is translated as CASSTKTGEHTEAFF. The chain joins TRBV13 to TRBJ1-1; tentatively, D is TRBD1 (6 bases). The V gene's germline CDR1 is PRHDT and CDR2 FYEKMQ (reference sequence). V gave up 5 bases and J gave up 3 bases, with 16 bases separating them. The CDR3 spans 15 residues.